These 32 T cell receptor beta chains originate from one sample sequenced in a study of T cell responses to AZD1222 COVID-19 vaccine. Data came from immunoSEQ multiplex PCR; TCRdb stores just in-frame clones and leaves some out. The sample has roughly 120,000 clones, about 93% seen once. This specimen consisted of peripheral blood, obtained 28 days after the second dose of the MenACWY control vaccine. The receptors come from an adult who received the MenACWY meningococcal vaccine as a control.

V usage is TRBV7-3 and J usage is TRBJ2-1, with no clear D. CDR1 is SGHTA, CDR2 FQGTGA, per germline. This CDR3 contains 13 residues. Trimming left V 3 bases short and J 5 bases short, with 8 bases between. The CDR3 protein is CASSFGPNNEQFF. CDR3 nucleotides: TGTGCCAGCAGCTTTGGCCCTAACAATGAGCAGTTCTTC.

The V call is TRBV24-1, the J call TRBJ2-3, with no clear D. The germline gives CDR1 KGHDR, CDR2 SFDVKD. The CDR3 totals 15 residues. The germline V and J ends were trimmed by 6 bases and 0 bases, with 12 bases remaining between them. This CDR3 reads CATSIGSRSTDTQYF. DNA for the CDR3: TGTGCCACCAGTATAGGTAGCCGGAGCACAGATACGCAGTATTTT.

The genes are TRBV19 and TRBJ1-1, with a possible D match to TRBD1 (5 bases). V gave up 1 base and J gave up 2 bases, with 11 bases separating them. In germline, CDR1 is LNHDA, CDR2 SQIVND (reference sequence). The CDR3 loop spans 15 amino acids. CDR3 DNA: TGTGCCAGTAGTATAGCGGGGCAACTTAACACTGAAGCTTTCTTT. The encoded protein is CASSIAGQLNTEAFF.

About this clone: Germline is not matched at one junction end, which may reflect a read error. The sample carries other DNA sequences with the same CDR3. The V gene is TRBV5-4, the J gene TRBJ2-3; 11 bases match TRBD2. The V gene's germline CDR1 is SGHNT and CDR2 YYREEE (reference sequence). The CDR3 is made up of 17 amino acids. CDR3 coding DNA: TGTGCCAGCAGCTTTCCGGGACTAGCGGTTGGGGCAGATACACAGTATTTT. This sequence encodes CASSFPGLAVGADTQYF. The whole variable domain, remainder taken from reference TRBV5-4 and TRBJ2-3, is ETGVTQSPTHLIKTRGQQVTLRCSSQSGHNTVSWYQQALGQGPQFIFQYYREEENGRGNFPPRFSGLQFPNYSSELNVNALELDDSALYLCASSFPGLAVGADTQYFGPGTRLTVL.

The V call is TRBV27, the J call TRBJ1-2, with a tentative D call TRBD1 (6 bases). This CDR3 has 13 amino acids. The germline gives CDR1 MNHEY, CDR2 SMNVEV (reference sequence). The V end was cut by 3 bases, the J end by 8 bases, with 13 bases between. CDR3 residues: CASSFGGAGGYTF. As DNA, the CDR3 is TGTGCCAGCAGTTTTGGGGGGGCGGGGGGCTACACCTTC.

This rearrangement joins TRBV4-2 to TRBJ2-5, with 9 bases fitting TRBD2. V lost 1 base and J lost 3; bases outside the gene matches: 6. The CDR3 consists of 16 residues. Per germline, CDR1 LGHNA and CDR2 YNFKEQ. The CDR3 DNA is TGTGCCAGCAGCCAAGGAAGCGGGGGGACGGAAGAGACCCAGTACTTC. Translated, it gives CASSQGSGGTEETQYF.

The chain recombines TRBV5-4 with TRBJ1-3, with 10 bases identical to TRBD1. The V and J ends lost 4 bases and 1 base, in that order; junction bases with no gene match: 11. Per the germline V gene, CDR1 is SGHNT and CDR2 is YYREEE (reference sequence). The CDR3 is 18 residues long. CDR3: CASSAGPGQGLSGNTIYF. The CDR3 DNA follows: TGTGCCAGCAGCGCCGGCCCGGGACAGGGGCTGTCTGGAAACACCATATATTTT.

V is TRBV28 and J is TRBJ2-3; TRBD2 matches 13 bases. V shed 5 bases and J 6 bases; nucleotides not matched to a gene: 8. The CDR3 has 16 residues. Germline loops: CDR1 MDHEN, CDR2 SYDVKM. CDR3 amino acids: CASSARLAGGVDTQYF. DNA for the CDR3: TGTGCCAGCAGTGCACGACTAGCGGGAGGTGTGGATACGCAGTATTTT.

The V and J genes are TRBV28 and TRBJ1-6, with 9 bases lining up with TRBD1. V dropped 5 bases and J dropped 9; count of bases not matched to a gene: 11. CDR1 is MDHEN, CDR2 SYDVKM, per germline. CDR3 length: 16 amino acids. The CDR3 DNA sequence: TGTGCCAGCAGTCTGTACTTAACAGGGGGCGCTTCACCCCTCCACTTT. Translated, it gives CASSLYLTGGASPLHF.

The table lists this clone with a few counts. J is TRBJ2-5 and V is TRBV11-2; D may be TRBD1 (6 bases). V shed 7 bases and J shed 5 bases, with 14 bases lying between them. Germline V lookup: CDR1 SGHAT, CDR2 FQNNGV. CDR3 length: 13 residues. In DNA, the CDR3 is TGTGCCAGCAAACAGGGATTGGTTGAGACCCAGTACTTC. Translated: CASKQGLVETQYF.

CDR3: CATSDFRSKEETQYF. The CDR3 DNA is TGTGCCACCAGTGATTTTAGGTCGAAGGAAGAGACCCAGTACTTC. The chain carries TRBV24-1 and TRBJ2-5; D is undetermined. The CDR3 sequence is 15 residues long. The germline CDR1 and CDR2 sequences are KGHDR and SFDVKD. The V end lost 1 base, the J end lost 3 bases, and 11 bases lay between the germline ends.

The CDR3 reads CASSLAAGQGSTGELFF. The CDR3 DNA reads as TGCGCCAGCAGCTTGGCCGCGGGACAGGGTAGCACCGGGGAGCTGTTTTTT. The chain recombines TRBV5-1 with TRBJ2-2, with 9 bases lining up with TRBD1. The CDR3 has 17 amino acids. CDR1 is SGHRS and CDR2 is YFSETQ in the germline V gene. With V trimmed by 0 bases and J by 4 bases, 7 bases remained unmatched.

The V gene is TRBV18, the J gene TRBJ1-1, with 8 bases identical to TRBD1. Germline lookup yields CDR1 KGHSH and CDR2 LQKENI. The V segment lost 2 bases and the J segment 1 base; nucleotides outside the gene matches: 3. The CDR3 runs 15 residues. The CDR3, as DNA: TGTGCCAGCTCACCAGCCACAGGGGGGAACACTGAAGCTTTCTTT. It is translated as CASSPATGGNTEAFF.

The CDR3 nucleotides read TGCGCCAGCAGCCCAGGTCCCGCTGGCAATTCACCCCTCCACTTT. Its protein is CASSPGPAGNSPLHF. The genes are TRBV5-1 and TRBJ1-6; D is unclear. V lost 4 bases and J 7 bases, leaving 15 bases between the germline ends. CDR3 length: 15 residues. From germline, CDR1 is SGHRS and CDR2 YFSETQ. Based on the CDR3 plus reference TRBV5-1 and TRBJ1-6, the full variable domain is KAGVTQTPRYLIKTRGQQVTLSCSPISGHRSVSWYQQTPGQGLQFLFEYFSETQRNKGNFPGRFSGRQFSNSRSEMNVSTLELGDSALYLCASSPGPAGNSPLHFGNGTRLTVT.

Here the CDR3 reads CTSSQDDTGGLQPQHF. CDR3 DNA sequence: TGCACCAGCAGCCAAGACGACACAGGGGGGTTGCAGCCCCAGCATTTT. The gene calls are TRBV1 and TRBJ1-5; TRBD1 is the table's D call and was not checked against the DNA. TRBV1 is an annotated pseudogene. The CDR3 covers 16 residues.

This chain connects TRBV29-1 to TRBJ2-7; 7 bases are shared with TRBD1. The V segment lost 2 bases and the J segment 5 bases; nucleotides outside the gene matches: 9. Germline CDR1 reads SQVTM; CDR2 reads ANQGSEA. The CDR3 length is 14 residues. In DNA form, the CDR3 reads TGCAGCGTTGAAAAGGAGAGGGGGCTACACGAGCAGTACTTC. Protein product: CSVEKERGLHEQYF.

The chain carries TRBV18 and TRBJ1-6, with unresolved D. The CDR3 consists of 13 residues. Germline lookup yields CDR1 KGHSH and CDR2 LQKENI. V lost 3 bases and J lost 6, with 6 bases in between. CDR3 nucleotide sequence: TGTGCCAGCTCACCGGAGGTTAATTCACCCCTCCACTTT. Protein sequence: CASSPEVNSPLHF.

The rearrangement uses TRBV10-1 and TRBJ2-1, with D perhaps matching TRBD1 or TRBD2 (5 bases each). The CDR3 spans 12 residues. Trimming shortened V by 2 bases and J by 8 bases, and 7 bases separated the two germline ends. Germline values: CDR1 WNHNN, CDR2 SYGVQD (reference sequence). In nucleotides, the CDR3 is TGCGCCAGCAGTGAGGGGACCGATGAGCAGTTCTTC. This sequence encodes CASSEGTDEQFF.

V is TRBV5-1 and J is TRBJ2-1; unclear D gene. The CDR3 spans 15 residues. CDR1 SGHRS and CDR2 YFSETQ come from the germline V gene. V lost 1 base, J lost 8 bases, and 16 bases lay in between. CDR3 sequence reads: CASSLSGKSSHEQFF. CDR3 DNA sequence: TGCGCCAGCAGCTTGTCTGGGAAATCCTCGCATGAGCAGTTCTTC.

This clone turned up a few times. The chain combines TRBV6-2 or TRBV6-3 with TRBJ1-5; D is unresolved. This CDR3 is 14 amino acids long. V was clipped by 2 bases and J by 1 base, with 6 bases between them. Germline CDR1 reads MNHEY; CDR2 reads SVGEGT. CDR3 residues: CASSYSGSNQPQHF. The CDR3 DNA follows: TGTGCCAGCAGTTACAGTGGGAGCAATCAGCCCCAGCATTTT.

This chain uses TRBV6-6 with TRBJ2-1; D not resolved. Deletions cut 5 bases from V and 6 bases from J, with 11 bases between. The germline V gene encodes CDR1 MNHNY and CDR2 SVGAGI (reference sequence). The CDR3 is made up of 13 amino acids. The CDR3 DNA follows: TGTGCCAGCAGTCAGGCTCTGACCAATGAGCAGTTCTTC. This translates into CASSQALTNEQFF.

V and J are TRBV28 and TRBJ1-1; tentatively, D is TRBD1 (6 bases). The V gene's germline CDR1 is MDHEN and CDR2 SYDVKM. The CDR3 runs to 13 residues. Trimming shortened V by 2 bases and J by 11 bases, and 15 bases separated the two germline ends. The CDR3 DNA reads as TGTGCCAGCAGTTTAGCCGGGGGCTGGAGGGCTTTCTTT. Translated: CASSLAGGWRAFF.

The table lists this clone with a count of one. The rearrangement uses TRBV27 and TRBJ2-1; 14 bases match TRBD2. V was pared by 5 bases and J by 8 bases, with 5 bases of the junction left unmatched. The CDR3 length is 15 residues. Germline CDR1 is MNHEY and CDR2 is SMNVEV (reference sequence). Here the CDR3 DNA reads TGTGCCAGCAGTAAGACTAGCGGGGGGGCTGATGAGCAGTTCTTC. Encoded protein: CASSKTSGGADEQFF.

The chain combines TRBV19 with TRBJ1-5; D possibly corresponds to TRBD1 (6 bases). Germline V gene sequence: CDR1 LNHDA, CDR2 SQIVND (reference sequence). This CDR3 region has 15 residues. V was clipped by 5 bases and J by 2 bases, with 13 bases between them. The CDR3 spells CASSLTGSGNQPQHF. The CDR3 region has the DNA TGTGCCAGTAGTTTAACAGGGTCGGGCAATCAGCCCCAGCATTTT.

The chain has TRBV11-1 and TRBJ1-1, with a possible D match to TRBD1 (5 bases). The V end was cut by 5 bases, the J end by 0 bases, with 13 bases between. The CDR3 has 15 residues. Germline lookup yields CDR1 SGHAT and CDR2 FQDESV (reference sequence). The CDR3: CASSKDRSMNTEAFF. Written as DNA, the CDR3 is TGTGCCAGCAGCAAAGACAGAAGCATGAACACTGAAGCTTTCTTT.

CDR3 region: CASSLERSSYGYTF. For the CDR3, the DNA is TGTGCCAGCAGTTTGGAGAGAAGTTCTTATGGCTACACCTTC. This chain connects TRBV28 to TRBJ1-2; D gene ambiguous. The CDR3 consists of 14 residues. In germline, CDR1 is MDHEN, CDR2 SYDVKM. V lost 3 bases to trimming and J lost 5 bases, with 13 bases between them.

This chain joins TRBV29-1 and TRBJ1-2; possible D gene TRBD1, 5 bases. V was cut by 3 bases and J by 6 bases, with 11 bases left in between. This CDR3 has 12 residues. CDR1 SQVTM and CDR2 ANQGSEA come from the germline V gene. The CDR3 bases are TGCAGCGTTGATGAGGGACTTCATGGCTACACCTTC. Residues: CSVDEGLHGYTF. The full variable domain, completed using reference TRBV29-1 and TRBJ1-2, is SAVISQKPSRDICQRGTSLTIQCQVDSQVTMMFWYRQQPGQSLTLIATANQGSEATYESGFVIDKFPISRPNLTFSTLTVSNMSPEDSSIYLCSVDEGLHGYTFGSGTRLTVV.

In the case of this clone: The same CDR3 is also encoded by other DNA sequences in this sample. The chain links TRBV4-2 to TRBJ2-1, with 12 bases identical to TRBD2. The CDR3 is 16 amino acids. Trimming removed 0 bases from V and 7 bases from J; junction bases left unmatched: 4. CDR1 and CDR2 from the germline V gene are LGHNA and YNFKEQ. The CDR3 coding sequence is TGTGCCAGCAGCCAAGACCTAGCGGGGGGGCGGAATGAGCAGTTCTTC. Protein product: CASSQDLAGGRNEQFF.

This clone was counted ten times or more. The V call is TRBV5-6, the J call TRBJ2-4; D not certain. This CDR3 region has 15 residues. Between the trimmed V and J ends, which lost 0 bases and 0 bases, there was a span of 7 bases. Per the germline V gene, CDR1 is SGHDT and CDR2 is YYEEEE. The CDR3 sequence: CASSLVRLAKNIQYF. DNA for the CDR3: TGTGCCAGCAGCTTGGTGCGTTTAGCCAAAAACATTCAGTACTTC.

The rearrangement uses TRBV9 and TRBJ2-7, with D perhaps matching TRBD1 (6 bases). The V gene's germline CDR1 is SGDLS and CDR2 YYNGEE. The V end lost 4 bases, the J end lost 1 base, and 12 bases lay between the germline ends. This CDR3 region has 14 residues. The CDR3 sequence: CASSPMGASYEQYF. The CDR3 DNA reads as TGTGCCAGCAGCCCCATGGGGGCTTCCTACGAGCAGTACTTC.

The sample holds one count of this clone. This chain joins TRBV29-1 and TRBJ1-2, with D unclear. The V gene lost 3 bases and the J gene lost 7 bases, with 15 bases spanning the gap. This CDR3 has 13 residues. CDR1 SQVTM and CDR2 ANQGSEA come from the germline V gene. The CDR3 region has the DNA TGCAGCGTTGAGTCCGGGTTGATAGGTGGCTACACCTTC. It is translated as CSVESGLIGGYTF.

CDR3 amino acids: CASSHLQGSGNTIYF. The DNA for the CDR3 is TGCGCCAGCAGCCACCTACAGGGCAGTGGAAACACCATATATTTT. The chain couples TRBV4-1 to TRBJ1-3; perhaps TRBD1 as D (6 bases). The germline gives CDR1 MGHRA, CDR2 YSYEKL. The CDR3 runs to 15 residues. With 3 bases removed from V and 3 bases from J, the gap between germline ends came to 12 bases.